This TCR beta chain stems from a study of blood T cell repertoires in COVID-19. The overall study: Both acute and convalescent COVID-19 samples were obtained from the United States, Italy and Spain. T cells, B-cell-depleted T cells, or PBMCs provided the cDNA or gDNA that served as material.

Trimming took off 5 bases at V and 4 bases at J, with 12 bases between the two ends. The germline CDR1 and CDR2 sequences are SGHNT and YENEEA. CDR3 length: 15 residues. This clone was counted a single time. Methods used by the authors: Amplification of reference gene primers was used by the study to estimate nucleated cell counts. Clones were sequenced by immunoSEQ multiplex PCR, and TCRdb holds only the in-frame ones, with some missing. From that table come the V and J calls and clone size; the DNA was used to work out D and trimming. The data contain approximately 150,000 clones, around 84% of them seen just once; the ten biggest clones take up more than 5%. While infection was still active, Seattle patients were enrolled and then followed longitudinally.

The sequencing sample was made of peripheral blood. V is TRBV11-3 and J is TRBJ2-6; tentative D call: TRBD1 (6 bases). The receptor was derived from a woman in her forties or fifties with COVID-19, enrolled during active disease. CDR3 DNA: TGTGCCAGCAGCAACAGGGTCTCCGGGGCCAACGTCCTGACTTTC. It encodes CASSNRVSGANVLTF.